This T cell receptor (beta chain) is drawn from a study of cytomegalovirus exposure and HLA in healthy donors. Study-wide context: There were 350 to 400 genotyped donors. Of these, 81% fell in the genetic ancestry cluster associated with self-reported Caucasian donors.

Primers included in the PCR were 60 Vbeta and 13 Jbeta primers. Using immunoSEQ multiplex PCR, the repertoire was profiled, and TCRdb retains in-frame clones only, with some absent. The sample shows around 150,000 clones, about 65% of them seen only once. Each donor was nominally healthy when sampled (though unrecorded immune exposures were likely). Sequences were obtained from PBMCs. The clonotype was recovered from a woman aged 25 to 39 in good health and CMV-seronegative.

CDR3 nucleotides: TGTGCCACGGCAGGGGGAAGTTCGGAGACCCAGTACTTC. It yields the protein CATAGGSSETQYF. The rearrangement uses TRBV10-3 and TRBJ2-5; TRBD1 matches 7 bases. Germline V gives CDR1 ENHRY, CDR2 SYGVKD. The trim removed 10 bases at V and 5 bases at J, leaving 10 bases unmatched. This CDR3 has 13 amino acids.